The TCR beta chain described here comes from a study of preoperative IRX-2 immunotherapy in early breast cancer. Noted treatment: preoperative locoregional IRX-2 cytokine immunotherapy. Patients received preoperative, locoregional IRX-2 cytokine immunotherapy in a phase Ib study. Profiled with immunoSEQ multiplex PCR; TCRdb holds only in-frame clones, not every one. The repertoire holds tens of thousands of clones, with about four fifths as singletons. This clone showed up just once. The V end was cut by 2 bases, the J end by 5 bases, with 10 bases between. This CDR3 has 14 amino acids. Germline lookup yields CDR1 SGHRS and CDR2 YFSETQ.

The rearrangement links TRBV5-1 to TRBJ2-2, with D hard to call. The sequence derives from a human donor with breast cancer. The specimen comprised lymph node tissue, sampled after IRX-2 immunotherapy. CDR3 sequence reads: CASSFWDGTGELFF. DNA for the CDR3: TGCGCCAGCAGCTTCTGGGATGGGACCGGGGAGCTGTTTTTT.